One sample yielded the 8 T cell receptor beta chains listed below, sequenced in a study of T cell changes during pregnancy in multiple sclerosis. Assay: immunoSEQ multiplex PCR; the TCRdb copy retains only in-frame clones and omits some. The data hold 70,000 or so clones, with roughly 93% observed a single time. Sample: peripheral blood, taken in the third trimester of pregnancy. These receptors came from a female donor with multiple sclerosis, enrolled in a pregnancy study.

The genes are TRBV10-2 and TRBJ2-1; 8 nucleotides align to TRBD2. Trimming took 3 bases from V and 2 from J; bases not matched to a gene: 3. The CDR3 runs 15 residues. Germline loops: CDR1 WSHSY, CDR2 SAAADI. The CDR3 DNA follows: TGCGCCAGCAGTGACCCAGCGGGGGCCTACAATGAGCAGTTCTTC. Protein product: CASSDPAGAYNEQFF.

The CDR3 reads CASLGGTFNSPLHF. In DNA, the CDR3 is TGTGCCTCACTCGGAGGGACCTTTAATTCACCCCTCCACTTT. This chain joins TRBV5-4 and TRBJ1-6; TRBD1 might be the D (5 bases). CDR3 length: 14 residues. The V end lost 10 bases, the J end lost 6 bases, and 17 bases lay between the germline ends. Germline loops: CDR1 SGHNT, CDR2 YYREEE (reference sequence).

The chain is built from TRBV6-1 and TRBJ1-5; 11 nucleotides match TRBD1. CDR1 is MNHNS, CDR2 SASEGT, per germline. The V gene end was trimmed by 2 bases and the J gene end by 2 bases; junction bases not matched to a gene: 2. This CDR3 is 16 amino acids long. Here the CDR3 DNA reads TGTGCCAGCAGTGAAAGGACAGGGGGCGGCAATCAGCCCCAGCATTTT. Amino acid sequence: CASSERTGGGNQPQHF.

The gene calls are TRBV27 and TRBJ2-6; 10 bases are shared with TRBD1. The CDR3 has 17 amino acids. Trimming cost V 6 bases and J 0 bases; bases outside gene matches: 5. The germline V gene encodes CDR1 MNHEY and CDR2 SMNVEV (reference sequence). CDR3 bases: TGTGCCAGCAGAGCGCGGACAGGGGGCTCTGGGGCCAACGTCCTGACTTTC. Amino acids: CASRARTGGSGANVLTF.

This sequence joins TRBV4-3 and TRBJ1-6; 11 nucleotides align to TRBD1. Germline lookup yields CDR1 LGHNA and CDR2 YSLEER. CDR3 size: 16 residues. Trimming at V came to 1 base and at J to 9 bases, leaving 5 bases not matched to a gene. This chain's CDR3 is CASSQGAGTGGSPLHF. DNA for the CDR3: TGCGCCAGCAGCCAAGGGGCCGGGACAGGGGGTTCACCCCTCCACTTT.

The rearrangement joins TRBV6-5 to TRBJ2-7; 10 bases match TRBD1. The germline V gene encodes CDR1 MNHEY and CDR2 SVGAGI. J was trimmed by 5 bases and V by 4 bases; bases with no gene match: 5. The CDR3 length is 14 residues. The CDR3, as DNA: TGTGCCAGCAGTTTTAGGACAGGGGGAGACGAGCAGTACTTC. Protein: CASSFRTGGDEQYF.

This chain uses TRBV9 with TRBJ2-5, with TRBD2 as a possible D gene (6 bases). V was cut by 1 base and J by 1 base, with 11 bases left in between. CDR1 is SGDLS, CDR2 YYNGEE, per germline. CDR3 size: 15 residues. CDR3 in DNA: TGTGCCAGCAGCGTACGCATGGGGGGCCAAGAGACCCAGTACTTC. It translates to CASSVRMGGQETQYF.

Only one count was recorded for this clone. The CDR3 DNA follows: TGTGCCAGCAGTGAACCAGGATCCAGAAACACCATATATTTT. Its translation is CASSEPGSRNTIYF. V usage is TRBV6-1 and J usage is TRBJ1-3; D unclear. Trimming took 2 bases from V and 5 from J, leaving 10 bases between them. Per germline, CDR1 MNHNS and CDR2 SASEGT. This CDR3 has 14 residues.